This paragraph covers one T cell receptor (beta chain) sequence. Its specificity is not known. This sample was included in a study of T cells after yellow fever vaccination. TCRdb re-analysed the 5' RACE reads in MiXCR, keeping a single row per CDR3 protein. This sample has 300,000 to 450,000 distinct CDR3 sequences, with roughly 8% found just once. The CDR3 has 15 residues. The germline V and J ends were trimmed by 2 bases and 5 bases, with 15 bases remaining between them. Germline V gives CDR1 SGHTA, CDR2 FQGNSA. Findings and caveats of the study: FACS-sorted repertoires could contain abundant clonotypes contaminating from the bulk population.

The V and J genes are TRBV7-2 and TRBJ1-1, with a weak D call TRBD1 (5 bases). Here the sequenced sample was PBMCs, taken about 49 days after the first yellow fever vaccination. The source is a man between 18 and 29 years old who received the YFV17D yellow fever vaccine. CDR3 residues: CASSLKRGTGTEAFF. The CDR3, as DNA: TGTGCCAGCAGCTTAAAGCGGGGGACGGGGACTGAAGCTTTCTTT.